This T cell receptor beta chain was sequenced during a study of CD8 T cells in ankylosing spondylitis. A few counts support this clonotype. The antigen is unknown. Germline V gives CDR1 SEHNR, CDR2 FQNEAQ (reference sequence). V lost 5 bases to trimming and J lost 2 bases, with 16 bases between them. The CDR3 is 16 amino acids. Study-level results: CD8+ cells made up the disease-linked clones, which were relatively rare in peripheral blood. A motif in TCR beta, a set of eight or nine highly homologous variants, appeared characteristic of ankylosing spondylitis blood. Disease-linked clones reportedly showed significant enrichment in matched ankylosing spondylitis synovial fluid.

In making TCR beta libraries, quantitative 5'-RACE with molecular barcodes was used. TCRdb passed the 5' RACE reads through MiXCR, listing each CDR3 protein once. Of 200,000 to 250,000 distinct CDR3 sequences detected, about 6.7% appear once; the ten largest clones hold approximately 15%. V gene TRBV7-9 combines with J gene TRBJ2-1; D may be TRBD2 (6 bases). The sample consisted of blood, either unsorted or a sorted T cell fraction (not recorded which). This receptor was taken from a male donor with ankylosing spondylitis. CDR3 region: CASSDPGTPPYNEQFF. The CDR3 DNA sequence: TGTGCCAGCAGCGACCCCGGGACTCCGCCCTACAATGAGCAGTTCTTC.